The next 26 T cell receptor beta chains were all read from a single sample in a study of beta chain features in type 1 diabetes (dated by TCRdb to the late 2010s). Library preparation was by the immunoSEQ multiplex PCR assay. The entire isolated RNA was reverse transcribed using the High Capacity cDNA Reverse Transcription Kit, and thus expressed TCRB transcripts were sequenced. The immuneACCESS repertoire file appears here via TCRdb, limited to in-frame rearrangements. These files lack a portion of the clones; in checked studies, under half of the deficit traces to unresolved V genes, and the cause of the others is not known. Recorded for this sample are more than 300,000 clones; less than 15% of them occurred a single time. The ten most abundant clones make up about 0.019% of the sample. Input material: naive CD4+ T cells from blood. Reading the label with the study, this specimen's cell subset or site is: true naive CD4+ T cells. The receptors stem from a woman aged 18-29 years in good health.

This chain links TRBV28 with TRBJ2-7; 10 nucleotides line up with TRBD2. The germline CDR1 and CDR2 sequences are MDHEN and SYDVKM. V shed 5 bases, J shed 0 bases, and the junction held 1 base outside the gene matches. The CDR3 consists of 14 residues. The CDR3 region has the DNA TGTGCCAGCAGTGGGACTAGCGACTCCTACGAGCAGTACTTC. It is translated as CASSGTSDSYEQYF.

The chain carries TRBV20-1 and TRBJ1-1, with D unclear. CDR3 size: 10 residues. V was cut by 6 bases and J by 6 bases, with 8 bases left in between. Germline V gene data show CDR1 as DFQATT and CDR2 as SNEGSKA (reference sequence). The CDR3 nucleotides are TGCAGTGCCCAGAAACCTGAAGCTTTCTTT. Its protein product is CSAQKPEAFF.

J is TRBJ1-4 and V is TRBV5-4, with 7 bases lining up with TRBD1. CDR1 SGHNT and CDR2 YYREEE come from the germline V gene (reference sequence). Trimming cost V 3 bases and J 14 bases; bases outside gene matches: 7. There are 12 residues in the CDR3. CDR3 sequence: CASSSDRRFLFF. The CDR3 DNA reads TGTGCCAGCAGCTCGGACAGGAGATTTCTGTTTTTT.

The chain is built from TRBV7-3 and TRBJ2-5, with 9 positions matching TRBD1. J lost 4 bases, V lost 5 bases, and 5 bases had no gene match. Germline V gene data show CDR1 as SGHTA and CDR2 as FQGTGA. This CDR3 has 14 amino acids. Here the CDR3 reads CASSPGTGRETQYF. In nucleotides, the CDR3 is TGTGCCAGCAGCCCCGGGACAGGGCGAGAGACCCAGTACTTC.

The gene calls are TRBV23-1 and TRBJ2-7; TRBD2 matches at 10 bases. TRBV23-1 is identified as an open reading frame with a role that is uncertain. The CDR3 spans 17 residues. V was clipped by 2 bases and J by 1 base; unmatched bases: 8. The CDR3 protein is CASSQLEGLAYSYEQYF. The CDR3 nucleotides are TGCGCCAGCAGTCAACTTGAGGGACTAGCGTATTCCTACGAGCAGTACTTC.

The chain uses TRBV30 and TRBJ1-2; D unresolved. Trimming cost V 1 base and J 8 bases, with 14 bases left between them. This CDR3 has 13 amino acids. Germline CDR1 is GTSNPN and CDR2 is SVGIG (reference sequence). CDR3 nucleotide sequence: TGTGCCTGGAGTGCCCAACCGGAGGCGGGCTACACCTTC. This encodes CAWSAQPEAGYTF. Full variable domain (missing parts from reference TRBV30 and TRBJ1-2): SQTIHQWPATLVQPVGSPLSLECTVEGTSNPNLYWYRQAAGRGLQLLFYSVGIGQISSEVPQNLSASRPQDRQFILSSKKLLLSDSGFYLCAWSAQPEAGYTFGSGTRLTVV.

Regarding this clone: Other DNA sequences in this sample translate to the same CDR3. The chain links TRBV7-9 to TRBJ1-2; D is perhaps TRBD1 (6 bases). The CDR3 has 13 residues. With 3 bases removed from V and 2 bases from J, the gap between germline ends came to 7 bases. Germline-derived CDR1 and CDR2 are SEHNR and FQNEAQ (reference sequence). The CDR3 region is CASSFGQNYGYTF. The CDR3 DNA is TGTGCCAGCAGCTTTGGACAGAACTATGGCTACACCTTC.

This clone was seen more than once but under ten times. This sequence joins TRBV4-2 and TRBJ2-2; 9 positions agree with TRBD1. The CDR3 has 16 amino acids. J was trimmed by 6 bases and V by 0 bases; bases with no gene match: 5. CDR1 and CDR2 from the germline V gene are LGHNA and YNFKEQ. CDR3 protein: CASSQDLTGGSGELFF. The CDR3 region has the DNA TGTGCCAGCAGCCAAGATTTGACAGGGGGGTCCGGGGAGCTGTTTTTT.

CDR3 in amino acids: CASSYSWGLAGVEQFF. The DNA for the CDR3 is TGTGCCAGCAGTTACTCCTGGGGCCTAGCGGGAGTTGAGCAGTTCTTC. The chain joins TRBV6-6 to TRBJ2-1; 10 bases agree with TRBD2. Germline CDR1 and CDR2: MNHNY and SVGAGI (reference sequence). V lost 0 bases, J lost 9 bases, and 8 bases stayed unmatched. The CDR3 has 16 amino acids.

This clone was detected a few times. The rearrangement joins TRBV19 to TRBJ2-7; TRBD2 matches at 8 bases. The CDR3 consists of 15 residues. Germline CDR1 LNHDA, CDR2 SQIVND (reference sequence). Trimming took 4 bases from V and 6 from J; bases not matched to a gene: 11. The CDR3 here is CASSTTGTRASEQYF. CDR3 nucleotide sequence: TGTGCCAGTAGTACCACCGGGACTAGGGCCAGCGAGCAGTACTTC.

In this sample, this clone turned up a few times. The V call is TRBV27, the J call TRBJ2-5; D remains unclear. This CDR3 spans 12 amino acids. Per germline, CDR1 MNHEY and CDR2 SMNVEV (reference sequence). V lost 3 bases to trimming and J lost 5 bases, with 7 bases between them. CDR3 residues: CASSFFGETQYF. As DNA, the CDR3 is TGTGCCAGCAGTTTCTTCGGGGAGACCCAGTACTTC.

V is TRBV28 and J is TRBJ2-7, with a tentative D call TRBD1 (6 bases). V dropped 7 bases and J dropped 4 bases, with 14 bases sitting between them. The CDR3 sequence is 13 residues long. Germline loops: CDR1 MDHEN, CDR2 SYDVKM. CDR3 sequence: CASMGAPWYEQYF. CDR3 coding DNA: TGTGCCAGCATGGGGGCGCCCTGGTACGAGCAGTACTTC.

This clone was picked up a small number of times. This rearrangement joins TRBV7-2 to TRBJ2-5; 8 bases are shared with TRBD1. Germline values: CDR1 SGHTA, CDR2 FQGNSA. The CDR3 spans 14 residues. V was clipped by 4 bases and J by 2 bases; unmatched bases: 3. The chain's CDR3 is CASSSYRGQETQYF. The CDR3 nucleotides read TGTGCCAGCAGCTCCTACAGGGGGCAAGAGACCCAGTACTTC.

This clone has a handful of counts. CDR3 residues: CASSAYQGRAEAFF. The DNA for the CDR3 is TGTGCCAGCAGCGCCTATCAGGGGAGGGCTGAAGCTTTCTTT. The rearrangement joins TRBV25-1 to TRBJ1-1, with D possibly being TRBD1 (6 bases). Looked up from germline, CDR1 is MGHDK and CDR2 is SYGVNS. This CDR3 comprises 14 residues. Deletions cut 6 bases from V and 6 bases from J, with 17 bases between.

This clone was observed a handful of times. This chain uses TRBV6-1 with TRBJ1-5; D remains unclear. The CDR3 sequence is 16 residues long. V shed 1 base and J shed 0 bases, with 10 bases lying between them. Germline loops: CDR1 MNHNS, CDR2 SASEGT. CDR3 sequence: CASSEVPGVSNQPQHF. In nucleotides, the CDR3 is TGTGCCAGCAGTGAAGTCCCGGGAGTTAGCAATCAGCCCCAGCATTTT.

The genes are TRBV28 and TRBJ2-4, with D perhaps matching TRBD2 (5 bases). Trimming took off 6 bases at V and 7 bases at J, with 16 bases between the two ends. This CDR3 is 14 amino acids long. CDR1 is MDHEN, CDR2 SYDVKM, per germline. The CDR3 DNA follows: TGTGCCAGCAGACTTTCAGGAGGAAGTAACATTCAGTACTTC. It translates to CASRLSGGSNIQYF.

This chain connects TRBV7-9 to TRBJ2-1, with D possibly TRBD2 on 6 matching bases. The V end lost 7 bases, the J end lost 7 bases, and 20 bases lay between the germline ends. The CDR3 is made up of 15 amino acids. Germline CDR1 reads SEHNR; CDR2 reads FQNEAQ (reference sequence). The CDR3 spells CASNLDGAGKNEQFF. The CDR3 coding sequence is TGTGCCAGCAATTTAGATGGGGCGGGAAAGAATGAGCAGTTCTTC.

J is TRBJ2-1 and V is TRBV19; 7 bases fit TRBD2. Germline-derived CDR1 and CDR2 are LNHDA and SQIVND (reference sequence). Unmatched junction bases numbered 12, after V lost 6 bases and J lost 4 bases. There are 16 residues in the CDR3. CDR3 in DNA: TGTGCCAGTAGAGGGCTCGGCGGGAGTAGGTACAATGAGCAGTTCTTC. Its translation is CASRGLGGSRYNEQFF.

This rearrangement joins TRBV15 to TRBJ2-1, with 7 bases that match TRBD2. The CDR3 contains 15 residues. Looked up from germline, CDR1 is LNHNV and CDR2 is YYDKDF (reference sequence). V was clipped by 1 base and J by 6 bases; unmatched bases: 6. The CDR3 nucleotides read TGTGCCACCAGCAGAGTAGGCGGGACTACCAATGAGCAGTTCTTC. Its protein is CATSRVGGTTNEQFF.

This clone was counted between two and nine times. This chain connects TRBV9 to TRBJ2-3, with 10 bases fitting TRBD1. This CDR3 has 16 amino acids. Germline V gene data show CDR1 as SGDLS and CDR2 as YYNGEE. The V and J ends lost 4 bases and 6 bases, in that order; junction bases with no gene match: 11. The chain's CDR3 is CASSLTIRDRGDTQYF. The DNA of the CDR3 is TGTGCCAGCAGCCTTACGATAAGGGACAGGGGTGATACGCAGTATTTT.

This clone was detected only a few times. This chain links TRBV18 with TRBJ2-7; the match to TRBD2 covers 14 bases. Germline CDR1 reads KGHSH; CDR2 reads LQKENI. This CDR3 comprises 15 residues. V shed 6 bases, J shed 4 bases, and the junction held 5 bases outside the gene matches. This CDR3 reads CASSVGTSGSYEQYF. In DNA, the CDR3 is TGTGCCAGCTCCGTGGGGACTAGCGGGAGTTACGAGCAGTACTTC.

This clone was counted between two and nine times. The chain uses TRBV7-9 and TRBJ2-3; 7 positions agree with TRBD2. The CDR3 covers 15 residues. Unmatched junction bases numbered 7, after V lost 7 bases and J lost 0 bases. The germline V gene encodes CDR1 SEHNR and CDR2 FQNEAQ (reference sequence). In DNA, the CDR3 is TGTGCCAGCACCCTGGGAGGGGTGAGCACAGATACGCAGTATTTT. It encodes CASTLGGVSTDTQYF.

V gene TRBV19 combines with J gene TRBJ2-5, with no clear D. Germline assignment: CDR1 LNHDA and CDR2 SQIVND (reference sequence). The CDR3 runs to 13 residues. V lost 3 bases and J lost 1, with 6 bases in between. The CDR3 region is CASSMRLQETQYF. As DNA, the CDR3 is TGTGCCAGTAGTATGCGGCTCCAAGAGACCCAGTACTTC.

The chain combines TRBV9 with TRBJ2-3; the match to TRBD2 covers 11 bases. The CDR3 totals 16 residues. CDR1 SGDLS and CDR2 YYNGEE come from the germline V gene. V lost 4 bases to trimming and J lost 1 base; unmatched junction nucleotides: 5. CDR3: CASSITSGRGTDTQYF. The CDR3 DNA reads TGTGCCAGCAGCATAACTAGCGGGAGAGGCACAGATACGCAGTATTTT.

This clone appeared a few times. The rearrangement uses TRBV28 and TRBJ2-7, with D maybe TRBD1 (6 bases). Per germline, CDR1 MDHEN and CDR2 SYDVKM. This CDR3 has 16 amino acids. V was cut by 6 bases and J by 6 bases, with 24 bases left in between. CDR3 protein: CASSPPGADRVGEQYF. DNA of the CDR3: TGTGCCAGCAGCCCTCCAGGGGCCGACCGTGTAGGCGAGCAGTACTTC.

This clone was seen more than once but under ten times. This chain links TRBV6-1 with TRBJ1-1, with D possibly matching TRBD1 (6 bases). The CDR3 consists of 14 residues. Germline V gives CDR1 MNHNS, CDR2 SASEGT. Deletions cut 4 bases from V and 7 bases from J, with 16 bases between. CDR3 in amino acids: CASSGLQGPLEAFF. CDR3 DNA sequence: TGTGCCAGCAGTGGCCTACAGGGTCCGCTTGAAGCTTTCTTT.